One T cell receptor beta chain is described in this entry. This clonotype was seen more than once but under ten times. What antigen it recognizes has not been identified. It has no much larger one-base neighbor in the sample; base qualities were not kept. This record belongs to a study of CD8 T cells in Susac syndrome (dated 2019 in TCRdb). As for the study more broadly: Of the Susac syndrome patients who were sequenced, more than 5 had clinically active disease and roughly eight were in clinical remission. Susac syndrome patients were therapy-naive, on corticosteroids (some also receiving IVIg), or on IVIg alone at blood withdrawal. Whether CD8+ T cell activation and differentiation in Susac syndrome was antigen driven was tested using repertoire sequencing.

Peripheral blood CD8+ and CD4+ T cells from healthy donors, Susac syndrome patients and multiple sclerosis patients were profiled using high-throughput TCR beta sequencing. Recently defined diagnostic criteria for definite or probable disease were met by the Susac syndrome patients. Bulk CD8+ and CD4+ T cells were purified magnetically by negative isolation, whereas CD8+ TEMRA cells were enriched by FACS. Blood was collected in EDTA tubes and processed within 24 hours, with PBMCs isolated through density gradient centrifugation. PBMCs intended for TCR sequencing were cryopreserved in liquid nitrogen and were subsequently thawed in a 37 degrees C water bath. A purity of at least 90% was achieved for sorted or isolated CD4+, CD8+ and CD8+ TEMRA cells. The research as a whole found: The number of individuals in the TCR sequencing and HLA analysis was acknowledged as relatively small. No clonal expansion was detected in the CD4+ T cell repertoire of Susac syndrome patients.

The CDR3 measures 15 amino acids from cysteine to phenylalanine. The kept DNA is CDR3 alone, 45 bases in frame from the first base. CDR1 and CDR2 (GTSNPN, SVGIG) derive from the germline V gene (reference sequence). At the junction V is shortened by 3 bases and J by 3 bases; bases outside the gene matches: 9. RNA was extracted with the RNeasy kit and about 0.5 to 1 ug was reverse transcribed using random hexamers. The immunoSEQ multiplex PCR assay, covering 54 Vbeta and 13 Jbeta segments, was used to amplify TCR beta CDR3 regions. PCR amplification bias was corrected using a synthetic template baseline for primer optimization and computational correction. From the authors' description of their analysis: Reads were assigned to V, D and J genes according to IMGT and analyzed in immunoSEQ Analyzer, with only productive sequences retained. Clonality was computed as one minus Shannon entropy normalized by log2 of the number of productive unique sequences. For each patient and control, public and private clones were evaluated within the 100 most prevalent clones. A clone was defined as Susac-specific if it was absent from the healthy and MS cohorts, from around 960 published viral clones and from other ImmuneACCESS disease sequences. The raw public data were reprocessed by TCRdb itself: fastp quality trimming at Q25, MiXCR clonotype calling, in-frame beta chains only. One record per CDR3 amino acid sequence lists the most common genes and DNA. These V and J calls derive from TCRdb rather than the authors' analysis. Recorded for this sample are about 240,000 distinct CDR3 sequences; almost 97% of them occurred a single time. 0.095% to 0.12% of the sample comes from the top ten.

The TCR originated in a human donor with Susac syndrome. Recombination linked TRBV30 to TRBJ2-7; TRBD1 lines up with 9 middle nucleotides. The source material was CD4+ T cells from PBMCs. The DNA sequence is given as TGTGCCTGGAGGCCCACAGGGACAGGGTTCTACGAGCAGTACTTC. Its coded protein is CAWRPTGTGFYEQYF.